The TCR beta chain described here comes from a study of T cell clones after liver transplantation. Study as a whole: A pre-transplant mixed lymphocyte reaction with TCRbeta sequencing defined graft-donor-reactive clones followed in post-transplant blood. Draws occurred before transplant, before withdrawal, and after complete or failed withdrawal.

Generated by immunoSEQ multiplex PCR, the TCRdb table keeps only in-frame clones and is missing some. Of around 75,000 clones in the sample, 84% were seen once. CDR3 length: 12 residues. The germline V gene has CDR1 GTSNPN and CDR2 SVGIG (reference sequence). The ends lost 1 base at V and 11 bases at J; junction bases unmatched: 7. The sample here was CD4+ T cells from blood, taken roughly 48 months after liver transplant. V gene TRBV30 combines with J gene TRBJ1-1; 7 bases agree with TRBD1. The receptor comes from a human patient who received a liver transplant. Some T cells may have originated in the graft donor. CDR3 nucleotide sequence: TGTGCCTGGAGTGACTTAGACAGGGCGGCTTTCTTT. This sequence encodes CAWSDLDRAAFF.